This T cell receptor (beta chain) came from a study of T cell responses to AZD1222 COVID-19 vaccine. Clones were read by immunoSEQ multiplex PCR, and TCRdb kept only the in-frame ones, dropping some. The data contain 150,000 to 200,000 clones, approximately 90% of them seen just once; the ten biggest clones take up roughly 1.3%. V was trimmed by 0 bases and J by 1 base, leaving 10 bases between them. The V gene's germline CDR1 is SGHRS and CDR2 YFSETQ. The CDR3 is made up of 15 amino acids. The sequence was collected from an adult who received the AZD1222 COVID-19 vaccine. The sequences come from peripheral blood, collected 28 days after the second AZD1222 dose. The chain recombines TRBV5-1 with TRBJ1-1; TRBD1 might be the D (6 bases). The CDR3 protein is CASSLDRAQNTEAFF. The CDR3, as DNA: TGCGCCAGCAGCTTGGACAGGGCCCAGAACACTGAAGCTTTCTTT.